These 5 T cell receptor beta chains came from one sample sequenced in a study of blood T cell repertoires in COVID-19. The method was immunoSEQ multiplex PCR; TCRdb's version includes in-frame clones alone and lacks a portion of them. The sample contains 100,000 to 150,000 clones, 86% of which appear only once. Input material: peripheral blood. Receptors were obtained from a human donor in a cohort sampled during active COVID-19.

CDR3 loop: CASGIRGFNQPQHF. For the CDR3, the DNA is TGTGCCAGCGGTATAAGGGGCTTCAATCAGCCCCAGCATTTT. This chain uses TRBV2 with TRBJ1-5, with D possibly TRBD1 on 5 matching bases. This CDR3 is built from 14 residues. Germline V lookup: CDR1 SNHLY, CDR2 FYNNEI. The germline V and J ends were trimmed by 8 bases and 3 bases, with 14 bases remaining between them. Full variable domain (outside the CDR3, taken from reference TRBV2 and TRBJ1-5): EPEVTQTPSHQVTQMGQEVILRCVPISNHLYFYWYRQILGQKVEFLVSFYNNEISEKSEIFDDQFSVERPDGSNFTLKIRSTKLEDSAMYFCASGIRGFNQPQHFGDGTRLSIL.

The chain joins TRBV9 to TRBJ1-1, with D uncertain. Per the germline V gene, CDR1 is SGDLS and CDR2 is YYNGEE. The length of the CDR3 is 15 residues. Trimming shortened V by 3 bases and J by 0 bases, and 12 bases separated the two germline ends. CDR3 sequence (DNA): TGTGCCAGCAGCGCTACCGGAGGTATGAACACTGAAGCTTTCTTT. Amino acid sequence: CASSATGGMNTEAFF. Looking up the rest from reference TRBV9 and TRBJ1-1 gives the full variable domain: DSGVTQTPKHLITATGQRVTLRCSPRSGDLSVYWYQQSLDQGLQFLIQYYNGEERAKGNILERFSAQQFPDLHSELNLSSLELGDSALYFCASSATGGMNTEAFFGQGTRLTVV.

The genes are TRBV4-3 and TRBJ1-6; TRBD1 might be the D (5 bases). The germline V gene has CDR1 LGHNA and CDR2 YSLEER. V dropped 1 base and J dropped 10 bases, with 14 bases sitting between them. This CDR3 region has 15 residues. The CDR3 sequence: CASSQGAGFGSPLHF. The CDR3 coding sequence is TGCGCCAGCAGCCAAGGTGCAGGGTTCGGATCACCCCTCCACTTT.

The chain recombines TRBV9 with TRBJ2-5; 8 bases match TRBD2. The CDR3 length is 15 residues. The V segment lost 2 bases and the J segment 5 bases; nucleotides outside the gene matches: 8. Germline V gene lookup returns CDR1 SGDLS and CDR2 YYNGEE. The DNA for the CDR3 is TGTGCCAGCAGCGTTGGACTAGCCCTTCGGGAGACCCAGTACTTC. It yields the protein CASSVGLALRETQYF.

This clone was recorded a few times. The V gene is TRBV7-9, the J gene TRBJ1-6; no firm D call. The ends were cut back, 4 bases at V and 7 bases at J, with 14 bases in the middle. The germline CDR1 and CDR2 sequences are SEHNR and FQNEAQ (reference sequence). The CDR3 is made up of 15 amino acids. CDR3 sequence: CASSYRAEGNSPLHF. The CDR3 DNA reads TGTGCCAGCAGCTACCGGGCCGAGGGAAATTCACCCCTCCACTTT.